The 18 T cell receptor beta chains in this list originate from one sample, sequenced in a study of cytomegalovirus exposure and HLA in healthy donors (dated by TCRdb to the late 2010s). Library preparation used the immunoSEQ multiplex PCR assay. The multiplex PCR relied on a mix of 60 forward primers for TCR Vbeta segments and 13 reverse primers for TCR Jbeta segments. TCRdb's version of the immuneACCESS table is confined to in-frame rearrangements and falls short of the full clone set. An unresolved V gene accounts for under half of the shortfall where checked; the remainder is of unknown origin. This sample is represented by about 98,000 clones; around 77% of them were singletons. The biggest ten clones account for roughly 9.1% of the sample. The sample was PBMCs. These receptors were taken from a male donor in good health and CMV-seropositive.

The chain couples TRBV7-9 to TRBJ1-4; 8 bases match TRBD1. CDR3 length equals 16 residues. CDR1 and CDR2 from the germline V gene are SEHNR and FQNEAQ (reference sequence). Unmatched junction bases numbered 8, after V lost 1 base and J lost 7 bases. DNA of the CDR3: TGTGCCAGCAGCTTAGGCGACAGGGGTGAGAGTGAAAAACTGTTTTTT. Translation: CASSLGDRGESEKLFF.

The gene calls are TRBV6-1 and TRBJ2-4; TRBD1 might be the D (6 bases). Germline V gene lookup returns CDR1 MNHNS and CDR2 SASEGT. The CDR3 loop spans 15 amino acids. V lost 11 bases, J lost 4 bases, and 21 bases lay in between. The CDR3 nucleotides read TGTGCCCTACAGGGCCCCTCCAGCGAGAAAAACATTCAGTACTTC. As protein: CALQGPSSEKNIQYF.

The chain has TRBV28 and TRBJ1-2; the D gene is possibly TRBD1 (6 bases). The CDR3 consists of 12 residues. V lost 4 bases to trimming and J lost 7 bases, with 10 bases between them. Per germline, CDR1 MDHEN and CDR2 SYDVKM. CDR3 nucleotides: TGTGCCAGCAGTTCCACAGGGTTTGGCTACACCTTC. Its protein product is CASSSTGFGYTF.

V gene TRBV13 combines with J gene TRBJ1-2; no definite D call. The CDR3 is made up of 14 amino acids. The ends were cut back, 6 bases at V and 5 bases at J, with 16 bases in the middle. CDR1 and CDR2 (germline): PRHDT, FYEKMQ (reference sequence). The CDR3 loop reads CASRPQVEDYGYTF. CDR3 in DNA: TGTGCCAGCAGACCCCAGGTGGAGGATTATGGCTACACCTTC.

The rearrangement joins TRBV18 to TRBJ1-3, with no clear D. V was clipped by 6 bases and J by 0 bases, with 12 bases between them. CDR1 KGHSH and CDR2 LQKENI come from the germline V gene. The CDR3 contains 15 residues. Written as DNA, the CDR3 is TGTGCCAGCTCCACCAGTGCAGACTCTGGAAACACCATATATTTT. Translation: CASSTSADSGNTIYF.

V and J are TRBV5-1 and TRBJ2-5, with TRBD1 identical over 7 bases. There are 14 residues in the CDR3. Germline assignment: CDR1 SGHRS and CDR2 YFSETQ. V lost 4 bases to trimming and J lost 4 bases; unmatched junction nucleotides: 7. The CDR3 region is CASSVGTDRETQYF. CDR3 nucleotide sequence: TGCGCCAGCAGCGTCGGGACAGACAGAGAGACCCAGTACTTC.

This rearrangement joins TRBV25-1 to TRBJ2-1, with 12 positions matching TRBD2. Trimming at V came to 6 bases and at J to 7 bases, leaving 7 bases not matched to a gene. This CDR3 is built from 15 residues. CDR1 is MGHDK, CDR2 SYGVNS, per germline. The CDR3 protein is CASSPPGLAGNEQFF. The CDR3, as DNA: TGTGCCAGCAGCCCCCCGGGACTAGCGGGTAATGAGCAGTTCTTC. Full variable domain (remainder filled in from reference TRBV25-1 and TRBJ2-1): EADIYQTPRYLVIGTGKKITLECSQTMGHDKMYWYQQDPGMELHLIHYSYGVNSTEKGDLSSESTVSRIRTEHFPLTLESARPSHTSQYLCASSPPGLAGNEQFFGPGTRLTVL.

V usage is TRBV4-3 and J usage is TRBJ1-4, with a tentative D call TRBD1 (5 bases). In germline, CDR1 is LGHNA, CDR2 YSLEER. The V and J ends lost 1 base and 4 bases respectively, with 13 bases between them. This CDR3 is built from 16 residues. The CDR3 nucleotides read TGCGCCAGCAGCCAAGCCGGGGAGGGGATTAATGAAAAACTGTTTTTT. Its protein is CASSQAGEGINEKLFF.

Only a few counts were recorded for this clone. CDR3 sequence: CASSRASGNSGANVLTF. The CDR3 DNA reads TGTGCCAGCTCCAGGGCTAGCGGGAACTCTGGGGCCAACGTCCTGACTTTC. The genes are TRBV7-2 and TRBJ2-6; 9 bases line up with TRBD2. In germline, CDR1 is SGHTA, CDR2 FQGNSA. V shed 8 bases and J 0 bases; nucleotides not matched to a gene: 8. The CDR3 is 17 residues long. Together with reference TRBV7-2 and TRBJ2-6, the CDR3 gives the full variable domain: GAGVSQSPSNKVTEKGKDVELRCDPISGHTALYWYRQSLGQGLEFLIYFQGNSAPDKSGLPSDRFSAERTGGSVSTLTIQRTQQEDSAVYLCASSRASGNSGANVLTFGAGSRLTVL.

CDR3 region: CASSLGTGEGIRGYTF. The CDR3, as DNA: TGTGCCAGCAGCTTAGGGACAGGGGAGGGTATCCGGGGCTACACCTTC. The rearrangement uses TRBV7-2 and TRBJ1-2; TRBD1 matches at 9 bases. CDR3 length equals 16 residues. Germline-derived CDR1 and CDR2 are SGHTA and FQGNSA. J lost 8 bases, V lost 1 base, and 11 bases had no gene match.

V gene TRBV5-1 combines with J gene TRBJ1-2, with 9 bases fitting TRBD1. CDR3 length: 14 amino acids. V lost 6 bases, J lost 3 bases, and 6 bases stayed unmatched. Germline CDR1 reads SGHRS; CDR2 reads YFSETQ. The CDR3 region is CASNRDREDYGYTF. CDR3 coding DNA: TGCGCCAGCAACCGGGACAGGGAGGACTATGGCTACACCTTC.

This chain connects TRBV27 to TRBJ1-2; 7 bases fit TRBD1. The CDR3 has 12 residues. V was pared by 5 bases and J by 7 bases, with 4 bases of the junction left unmatched. Germline CDR1 reads MNHEY; CDR2 reads SMNVEV (reference sequence). The CDR3 region is CASSHYRGGYTF. In DNA, the CDR3 is TGTGCCAGCAGTCACTACAGGGGTGGCTACACCTTC.

This rearrangement joins TRBV19 to TRBJ2-3, with TRBD1 identical over 10 bases. The CDR3 length is 15 residues. Germline assignment: CDR1 LNHDA and CDR2 SQIVND (reference sequence). After removal of 7 bases from V and 1 base from J, the junction contained 5 bases not matched to a gene. The CDR3 bases are TGTGCCAGTAAGACAGGGGGCTCTGGCACAGATACGCAGTATTTT. Translation gives CASKTGGSGTDTQYF. Supplemented by reference TRBV19 and TRBJ2-3, the full variable domain reads DGGITQSPKYLFRKEGQNVTLSCEQNLNHDAMYWYRQDPGQGLRLIYYSQIVNDFQKGDIAEGYSVSREKKESFPLTVTSAQKNPTAFYLCASKTGGSGTDTQYFGPGTRLTVL.

V gene TRBV2 combines with J gene TRBJ2-7; 9 bases map to TRBD1. From germline, CDR1 is SNHLY and CDR2 FYNNEI. V gave up 4 bases and J gave up 8 bases; unmatched junction bases: 6. The CDR3 runs 13 residues. The CDR3 loop reads CASSGGTGRKQYF. As DNA, the CDR3 is TGTGCCAGCAGTGGCGGGACAGGGAGGAAGCAGTACTTC.

The J gene is TRBJ1-2, the V gene TRBV2; unclear D gene. CDR1 is SNHLY, CDR2 FYNNEI, per germline. The length of the CDR3 is 12 residues. The germline V and J ends were trimmed by 6 bases and 9 bases, with 14 bases remaining between them. CDR3 loop: CASRAGANRYTF. For the CDR3, the DNA is TGTGCCAGCAGGGCGGGAGCCAATCGCTACACCTTC.

The chain employs TRBV1 and TRBJ2-3; the listed D gene, TRBD2, was not tested against the DNA. TRBV1 is annotated as a pseudogene. The CDR3 is 15 residues long. The CDR3 here is CTSRWTSGSTDTQYF. The CDR3 DNA follows: TGCACCAGCAGATGGACTAGCGGGAGCACAGATACGCAGTATTTT.

V is TRBV29-1 and J is TRBJ2-2, with 12 nucleotides matching TRBD1. The trim removed 6 bases at V and 4 bases at J, leaving 3 bases unmatched. CDR1 and CDR2 (germline): SQVTM, ANQGSEA. The CDR3 runs to 14 residues. The CDR3 region has the DNA TGCAGCGTACTGGGACAGGGGGCCACCGGGGAGCTGTTTTTT. As protein: CSVLGQGATGELFF.

About this clone: One end of the junction varies from germline; a read error may be responsible. V and J are TRBV7-9 and TRBJ2-3; 11 nucleotides agree with TRBD2. Germline values: CDR1 SEHNR, CDR2 FQNEAQ (reference sequence). The CDR3 covers 18 residues. The CDR3 spells CASSLVLAGGGSRDMQYF. CDR3 coding DNA: TGTGCCAGCAGCTTAGTTCTAGCGGGAGGAGGTAGTCGGGATATGCAGTATTTT.